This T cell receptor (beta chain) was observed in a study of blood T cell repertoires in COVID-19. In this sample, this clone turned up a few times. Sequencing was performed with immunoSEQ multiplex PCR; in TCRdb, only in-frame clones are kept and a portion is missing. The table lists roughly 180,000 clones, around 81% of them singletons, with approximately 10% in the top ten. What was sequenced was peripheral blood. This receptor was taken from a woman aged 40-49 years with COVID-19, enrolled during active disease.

CDR3 amino acids: CASSMSGRGYEQYF. The CDR3, as DNA: TGTGCCAGTAGTATGTCCGGGAGGGGTTACGAGCAGTACTTC. The genes are TRBV19 and TRBJ2-7; the match to TRBD2 covers 8 bases. Trimming took 3 bases from V and 4 from J; bases not matched to a gene: 5. The germline V gene encodes CDR1 LNHDA and CDR2 SQIVND (reference sequence). This CDR3 has 14 residues.